These 22 T cell receptor beta chains were sequenced from one sample in a study of T cells in Graves' hyperthyroidism and ophthalmopathy. Amplification of TCR beta CDR3 regions was performed using RNA transcripts as template. Carried out on the TCR CDR3, a first-round RT-PCR used the HTBI primer set. TCRdb analysed the multiplex PCR reads with MiXCR anew, one entry per CDR3 protein. The sample lists about 740,000 distinct CDR3 sequences, about 14% occurring once. Material: blood. The receptors shown here come from a woman aged 18-29 years with Graves' hyperthyroidism.

This clonotype was picked up a small number of times. The chain couples TRBV12-3 or TRBV12-4 to TRBJ1-1; TRBD1 matches 7 bases. After removal of 3 bases from V and 1 base from J, the junction contained 5 bases not matched to a gene. This CDR3 comprises 15 residues. The CDR3 is CASSFRQGPNTEAFF. The CDR3 bases are TGTGCCAGCAGTTTCCGACAGGGCCCGAACACTGAAGCTTTCTTT.

This clonotype appeared a few times. The CDR3 nucleotides read TGTGCCAGCAGTGACCGACGGAGCTCTGGGGCCAACGTCCTGACTTTC. Protein: CASSDRRSSGANVLTF. V usage is TRBV27 and J usage is TRBJ2-6; D call uncertain. CDR3 length equals 16 residues. V was shortened by 5 bases and J by 0 bases, with 11 bases between the two germline ends. Per the germline V gene, CDR1 is MNHEY and CDR2 is SMNVEV (reference sequence).

The table lists this clonotype with many counts. This chain connects TRBV6-1 to TRBJ1-5, with 7 bases lining up with TRBD1. Germline lookup yields CDR1 MNHNS and CDR2 SASEGT. V was pared by 6 bases and J by 1 base, with 6 bases of the junction left unmatched. CDR3 length: 15 amino acids. The CDR3 here is CASSDTGESNQPQHF. As DNA, the CDR3 is TGTGCCAGCAGCGACACAGGGGAAAGCAATCAGCCCCAGCATTTT.

This chain uses TRBV27 with TRBJ1-1, with 9 bases fitting TRBD1. V lost 2 bases to trimming and J lost 4 bases; unmatched junction nucleotides: 11. Germline CDR1 reads MNHEY; CDR2 reads SMNVEV (reference sequence). This CDR3 has 17 residues. The CDR3, as DNA: TGTGCCAGCAGTTTAAGGGCGGGACAGGGTAGTGGCACTGAAGCTTTCTTT. Translation: CASSLRAGQGSGTEAFF.

This rearrangement joins TRBV7-2 to TRBJ2-7; 13 nucleotides line up with TRBD2. Germline CDR1 reads SGHTA; CDR2 reads FQGNSA. V shed 5 bases and J 6 bases; nucleotides not matched to a gene: 7. The CDR3 spans 15 residues. The CDR3 DNA sequence: TGTGCCAGCAGCATAGGACTAGCGGGAGAACGCGAGCAGTACTTC. Its translation: CASSIGLAGEREQYF.

The chain links TRBV6-1 to TRBJ1-1, with D possibly being TRBD1 (6 bases). V shed 4 bases and J shed 7 bases, with 16 bases lying between them. Germline V gene sequence: CDR1 MNHNS, CDR2 SASEGT. This CDR3 spans 14 amino acids. CDR3 loop: CASSVEQGPYEAFF. In nucleotides, the CDR3 is TGTGCCAGCAGTGTAGAACAGGGACCCTATGAAGCTTTCTTT.

This chain links TRBV12-3 or TRBV12-4 with TRBJ2-1; TRBD1 matches at 11 bases. The CDR3 consists of 15 residues. V shed 6 bases and J 10 bases; nucleotides not matched to a gene: 11. In nucleotides, the CDR3 is TGTGCCAGCAGAAATCGTCGGACAGGGGGCGACGAGCAGTTCTTC. This sequence encodes CASRNRRTGGDEQFF.

This clonotype was counted many times. The chain recombines TRBV28 with TRBJ2-1; TRBD2 agrees at 7 bases. The CDR3 sequence is 15 residues long. V trimming: 7 bases; J trimming: 5 bases; junction bases outside the gene matches: 11. Germline V gene data show CDR1 as MDHEN and CDR2 as SYDVKM. The CDR3 spells CASTPGTTRHNEQFF. In nucleotides, the CDR3 is TGTGCCAGCACCCCTGGGACTACCCGGCACAATGAGCAGTTCTTC.

This clonotype came up many times. The chain joins TRBV7-9 to TRBJ2-1, with no clear D. The germline CDR1 and CDR2 sequences are SEHNR and FQNEAQ (reference sequence). The CDR3 is 14 amino acids. V lost 4 bases to trimming and J lost 0 bases, with 7 bases between them. CDR3 DNA: TGTGCCAGCAGCTCCTCCGGCTCCTACAATGAGCAGTTCTTC. This sequence encodes CASSSSGSYNEQFF.

The chain couples TRBV12-3 or TRBV12-4 to TRBJ2-1; D gene unclear. Trimming took off 5 bases at V and 5 bases at J, with 10 bases between the two ends. The CDR3 contains 13 residues. The CDR3 loop reads CASSLSTDNEQFF. The DNA for the CDR3 is TGTGCCAGCAGTCTCAGCACAGACAATGAGCAGTTCTTC.

This clonotype was observed many times. The genes are TRBV11-1 and TRBJ1-1; D is possibly TRBD1 (5 bases). V lost 3 bases and J lost 0, with 14 bases in between. The CDR3 has 16 amino acids. Germline CDR1 SGHAT, CDR2 FQDESV (reference sequence). The CDR3 nucleotides read TGTGCCAGCAGCTTGGGGGGGACTTACCTGAACACTGAAGCTTTCTTT. It translates to CASSLGGTYLNTEAFF.

The sample holds a few counts of this clonotype. The J gene is TRBJ2-2, the V gene TRBV4-3, with 10 bases matching TRBD2. The CDR3 extends over 17 amino acids. V lost 2 bases and J lost 4; bases outside the gene matches: 7. Germline assignment: CDR1 LGHNA and CDR2 YSLEER. The CDR3 DNA reads as TGCGCCAGCAGCCAAAGGACTAGCGGCGGTAGCACCGGGGAGCTGTTTTTT. It yields the protein CASSQRTSGGSTGELFF.

This clonotype was seen ten or more times. The CDR3 DNA reads TGTGCCTACTCCAGGGTGAACTATGGCTACACCTTC. It translates to CAYSRVNYGYTF. V is TRBV12-3 or TRBV12-4 and J is TRBJ1-2; D is possibly TRBD1 (5 bases). V shed 11 bases and J shed 2 bases, with 12 bases lying between them. The CDR3 has 12 amino acids.

This chain uses TRBV25-1 with TRBJ1-1; D gene uncertain. The CDR3 extends over 12 amino acids. The ends were cut back, 11 bases at V and 6 bases at J, with 16 bases in the middle. The germline V gene encodes CDR1 MGHDK and CDR2 SYGVNS. The CDR3 region is CASAAASPEAFF. The CDR3 bases are TGTGCCTCCGCGGCGGCTTCCCCTGAAGCTTTCTTT.

This clonotype was counted many times. The chain is built from TRBV29-1 and TRBJ1-1; a weak D match, TRBD1 (5 bases). In germline, CDR1 is SQVTM, CDR2 ANQGSEA. With 0 bases removed from V and 2 bases from J, the gap between germline ends came to 10 bases. The CDR3 consists of 14 residues. Written as DNA, the CDR3 is TGCAGCGTTGAAGAGGGGACGGTAAACACTGAAGCTTTCTTT. Protein: CSVEEGTVNTEAFF.

This clonotype was counted between two and nine times. This sequence joins TRBV28 and TRBJ2-5, with 7 bases that match TRBD1. V shed 8 bases and J 4 bases; nucleotides not matched to a gene: 7. Germline V CDR1 and CDR2: MDHEN, SYDVKM. The CDR3 runs to 13 residues. Written as DNA, the CDR3 is TGTGCCAGCGCCAAACAGGGGCGAGAGACCCAGTACTTC. Residues: CASAKQGRETQYF. Looking up the rest from reference TRBV28 and TRBJ2-5 gives the full variable domain: DVKVTQSSRYLVKRTGEKVFLECVQDMDHENMFWYRQDPGLGLRLIYFSYDVKMKEKGDIPEGYSVSREKKERFSLILESASTNQTSMYLCASAKQGRETQYFGPGTRLLVL.

This clonotype was picked up a small number of times. V and J are TRBV7-8 and TRBJ2-3; D is possibly TRBD2 (5 bases). V gave up 6 bases and J gave up 2 bases, with 21 bases separating them. CDR3 length: 17 amino acids. CDR1 is SGHVS and CDR2 is FQNEAQ in the germline V gene. The CDR3 DNA is TGTGCCAGCAGTGCCTTTCCGGGATTCCTTTCCACAGATACGCAGTATTTT. Translated, it gives CASSAFPGFLSTDTQYF. The full variable domain, with the rest looked up from reference TRBV7-8 and TRBJ2-3, is GAGVSQSPRYKVAKRGQDVALRCDPISGHVSLFWYQQALGQGPEFLTYFQNEAQLDKSGLPSDRFFAERPEGSVSTLKIQRTQQEDSAVYLCASSAFPGFLSTDTQYFGPGTRLTVL.

The table lists this clonotype with many counts. The chain has TRBV28 and TRBJ1-5; D gene ambiguous. CDR1 and CDR2 (germline): MDHEN, SYDVKM. V dropped 4 bases and J dropped 4 bases, with 5 bases sitting between them. CDR3 size: 12 residues. CDR3 residues: CASSSLNQPQHF. The CDR3 region has the DNA TGTGCCAGCAGTTCCTTGAATCAGCCCCAGCATTTT.

This clonotype was detected ten times or more. This chain links TRBV20-1 with TRBJ2-7, with D perhaps matching TRBD2 (6 bases). Germline V gene data show CDR1 as DFQATT and CDR2 as SNEGSKA (reference sequence). V shed 6 bases and J shed 1 base, with 16 bases lying between them. This CDR3 contains 14 residues. This CDR3 reads CSARPGLGSYEQYF. The CDR3 coding sequence is TGCAGTGCCCGACCGGGACTGGGATCCTACGAGCAGTACTTC.

The gene calls are TRBV4-3 and TRBJ2-7, with D tentatively TRBD1 (5 bases). Germline assignment: CDR1 LGHNA and CDR2 YSLEER. CDR3 length: 15 residues. The V end was cut by 1 base, the J end by 4 bases, with 14 bases between. CDR3 in amino acids: CASSQGMAGIYEQYF. For the CDR3, the DNA is TGCGCCAGCAGCCAAGGGATGGCAGGGATATACGAGCAGTACTTC.

The sample holds many counts of this clonotype. The CDR3 bases are TGTGCCAGCCTCGAGTATACTAGCCTCGAGCAGTACTTC. Translation: CASLEYTSLEQYF. The chain combines TRBV28 with TRBJ2-7; possible D gene TRBD2, 6 bases. Germline CDR1 is MDHEN and CDR2 is SYDVKM. Between the trimmed V and J ends, which lost 8 bases and 6 bases, there was a span of 17 bases. The CDR3 has 13 residues.

This clonotype was observed many times. V and J are TRBV20-1 and TRBJ2-5, with TRBD1 as a possible D gene (7 bases). Between the trimmed V and J ends, which lost 0 bases and 4 bases, there was a span of 15 bases. Germline loops: CDR1 DFQATT, CDR2 SNEGSKA (reference sequence). This CDR3 spans 15 amino acids. For the CDR3, the DNA is TGCAGTGCTAGAGACCAGCAGGGGGGCCGAGAGACCCAGTACTTC. Residues: CSARDQQGGRETQYF.